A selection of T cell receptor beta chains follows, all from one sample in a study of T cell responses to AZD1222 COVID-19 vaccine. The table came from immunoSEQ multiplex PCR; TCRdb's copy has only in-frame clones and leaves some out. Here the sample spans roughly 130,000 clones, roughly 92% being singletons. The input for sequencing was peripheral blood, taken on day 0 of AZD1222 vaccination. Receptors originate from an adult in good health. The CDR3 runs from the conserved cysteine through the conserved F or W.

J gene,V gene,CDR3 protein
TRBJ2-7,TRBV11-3,CASSSEGGQGSYEQYF
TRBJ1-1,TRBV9,CASSPPAGTEAFF
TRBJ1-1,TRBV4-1,CASSKFLLNTEAFF
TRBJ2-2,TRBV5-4,CASSLGSFGVRGDTGELFF
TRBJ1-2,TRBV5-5,CASSLGQGGSYGYTF
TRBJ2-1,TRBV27,CASSLFSSGSGNEQFF
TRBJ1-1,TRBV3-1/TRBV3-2,CASSHRSRQGLGTEAFF
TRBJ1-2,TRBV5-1,CASSLATSPGYTF
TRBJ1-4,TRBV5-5,CASSLSPDALGEKLFF
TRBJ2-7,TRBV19,CASSMTKGQTYEQYF
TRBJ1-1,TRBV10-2,CASSDWGPEDTEAFF
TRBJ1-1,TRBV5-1,CASSLFRTGGTEAFF
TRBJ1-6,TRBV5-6,CASSLGALSYNSPLHF
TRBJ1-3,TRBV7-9,CASSSLILGAGNTIYF
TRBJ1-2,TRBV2,CAGLGQGYGYTF
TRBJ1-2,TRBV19,CASSSFPGTGYGYTF